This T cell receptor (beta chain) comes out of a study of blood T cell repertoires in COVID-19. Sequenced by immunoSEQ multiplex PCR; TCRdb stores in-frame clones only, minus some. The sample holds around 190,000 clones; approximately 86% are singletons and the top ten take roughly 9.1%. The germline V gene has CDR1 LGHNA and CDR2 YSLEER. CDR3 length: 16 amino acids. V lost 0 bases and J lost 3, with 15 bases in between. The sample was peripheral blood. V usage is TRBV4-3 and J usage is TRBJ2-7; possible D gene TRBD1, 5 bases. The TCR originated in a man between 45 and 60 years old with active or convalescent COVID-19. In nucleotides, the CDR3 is TGCGCCAGCAGCCAAGATCGGCGCCAGGGATTCTACGAGCAGTACTTC. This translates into CASSQDRRQGFYEQYF.